This T cell receptor (beta chain) comes out of a study of monozygotic twins with inflammatory bowel disease. Note on this clonotype: Its specificity is unknown.

TCRdb reprocessed the 5' RACE reads, keeping one entry per CDR3 protein, no DNA. This sample contains around 190,000 distinct CDR3 sequences. Study outcomes and limitations: Data gave no support to a single strong signal or clonotype associated with IBD.

Sequenced input: blood. This receptor was taken from a human donor with ulcerative colitis or Crohn's disease, or a healthy co-twin of an affected twin (not recorded which).

CDR3 residues: CASSTTMDRDRSSYEQYF. The rearrangement joins TRBV18 to TRBJ2-7; TCRdb gives TRBD1 as the D gene, but with no DNA this cannot be confirmed. The CDR3 runs to 18 residues. Germline-derived CDR1 and CDR2 are KGHSH and LQKENI. The full variable domain, rest sourced from reference TRBV18 and TRBJ2-7, is NAGVMQNPRHLVRRRGQEARLRCSPMKGHSHVYWYRQLPEEGLKFMVYLQKENIIDESGMPKERFSAEFPKEGPSILRIQQVVRGDSAAYFCASSTTMDRDRSSYEQYFGPGTRLTVT.